This TCR beta chain was identified in a study of shared clonotypes between healthy human individuals. Some 30,000 T cell genomes, or 200 to 250 ng DNA, went into the sorted-subset replicate PCRs. Clones were sequenced by immunoSEQ multiplex PCR, and TCRdb holds only the in-frame ones, with some missing. There are under 850,000 clones in the sample; around 70% occur only once, and approximately 2% lies in the top ten. This CDR3 has 14 residues. The V gene lost 4 bases and the J gene lost 4 bases, with 14 bases spanning the gap. The germline gives CDR1 SGHRS, CDR2 YFSETQ. Sequencing was done on a sample of memory CD4+ T cells sorted from blood. Subset given: CD45RA-negative fraction. This clonotype was sampled from a woman in her twenties or thirties in good health. This sequence joins TRBV5-1 and TRBJ1-1; D call uncertain. As DNA, the CDR3 is TGCGCCAGCAGCCCCGACGGAGGGCCCACTGAAGCTTTCTTT. Translating it yields CASSPDGGPTEAFF.